This entry describes one T cell receptor (beta chain). This entry is derived from a study of long-term antiretroviral therapy in people with HIV. Study context: Collection of the earliest samples took place about a decade ahead of the 2015 immediate-ART recommendation.

The CDR3 has 13 residues. CDR1 is SQVTM and CDR2 is ANQGSEA in the germline V gene. J was trimmed by 4 bases and V by 5 bases; bases with no gene match: 4. Survey-level immunoSEQ v3.0 assays were run. Sequenced by immunoSEQ multiplex PCR; TCRdb stores in-frame clones only, minus some. Of 25,000 to 30,000 clones listed, approximately 81% are singletons. This sequence joins TRBV29-1 and TRBJ2-2; 7 bases agree with TRBD2. This sequence originates from a man aged 35-49 years with HIV. Sequencing used unsorted PBMCs, obtained 3 years after starting antiretroviral therapy. CDR3 residues: CSVRREGTGELFF. The CDR3 coding sequence is TGCAGCGTTAGGAGGGAGGGCACCGGGGAGCTGTTTTTT.